Included here is one TCR beta chain sequence, with context. Its target is unknown. One end of the junction is discordant with germline, which a read error may explain. The data belong to a study of T-cell memory formation after mild COVID-19. Study conclusions and caveats: Memory sampled before infection contained some responding clones, suggesting cross-reactive memory joined.

TCRdb ran MiXCR on the 5' RACE reads and lists one entry per CDR3 protein. This table has 300,000 or so distinct CDR3 sequences, around 16% appearing once. Germline V gene data show CDR1 as SSHAT and CDR2 as FNYEAQ (reference sequence). CDR3 length: 13 residues. J is TRBJ2-5 and V is TRBV7-7, with TRBD1 matching over 7 bases. The receptor's source is a man aged 18 to 30 who had mild COVID-19 (a few samples of this study predate the infection). Cell type and time point are not known. The sequenced material came from PBMCs or a T cell subset sorted from them (not recorded which). This CDR3 reads CASSNDREETQYF. The DNA of the CDR3 is TGTGCTAGCAGCAACGACAGGGAAGAGACCCAGTACTTC. The full variable domain, completed using reference TRBV7-7 and TRBJ2-5, is GAGVSQSPRYKVTKRGQDVTLRCDPISSHATLYWYQQALGQGPEFLTYFNYEAQPDKSGLPSDRFSAERPEGSISTLTIQRTEQRDSAMYRCASSNDREETQYFGPGTRLLVL.